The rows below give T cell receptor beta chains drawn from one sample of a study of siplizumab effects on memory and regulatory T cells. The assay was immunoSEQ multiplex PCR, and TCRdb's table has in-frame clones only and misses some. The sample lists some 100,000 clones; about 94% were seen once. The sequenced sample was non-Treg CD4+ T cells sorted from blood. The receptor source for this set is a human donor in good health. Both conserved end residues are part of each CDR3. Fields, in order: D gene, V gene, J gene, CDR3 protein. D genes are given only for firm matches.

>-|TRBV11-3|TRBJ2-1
CASSLNGNPYNEQFF
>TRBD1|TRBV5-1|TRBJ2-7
CASSLVGQGVSYEQYF
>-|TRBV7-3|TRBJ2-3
CASSLLGRVNTDTQYF
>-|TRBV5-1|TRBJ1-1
CASSLGPGRGDTEAFF
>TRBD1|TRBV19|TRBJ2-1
CASRKTGTDYNEQFF
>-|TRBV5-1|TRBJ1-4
CASRGQWATNEKLFF
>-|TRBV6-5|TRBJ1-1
CASSYDRNTEAFF
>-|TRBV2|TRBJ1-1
CASSLDGPSTEAFF
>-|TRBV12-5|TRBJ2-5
CASGLFTVNGGAQYF
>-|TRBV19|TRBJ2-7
CASSHPSGRGSYEQYF
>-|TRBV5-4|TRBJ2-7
CASSLAGAPGEQYF
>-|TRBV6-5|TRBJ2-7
CASSYDLRQVSHEQYF
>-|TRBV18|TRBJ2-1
CASSPRLARGAKNEQFF
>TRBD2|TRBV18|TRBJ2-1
CASSSGLAGIYNEQFF
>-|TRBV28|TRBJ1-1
CATEDKSLNTEAFF
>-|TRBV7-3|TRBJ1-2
CASGDSYGYTF
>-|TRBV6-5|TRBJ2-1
CASKRASSHEQFF
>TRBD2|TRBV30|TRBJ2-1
CAWSRTSDEQFF
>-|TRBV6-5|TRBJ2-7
CASSYSLESSYEQYF
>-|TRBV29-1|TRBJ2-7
CSAYSLRGGPLYEQYF
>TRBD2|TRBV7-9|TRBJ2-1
CASSPTSGRLGNEQFF
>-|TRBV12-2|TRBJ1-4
CASRLILLTQGARVDEKLFF
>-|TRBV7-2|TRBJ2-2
CASSFYSGELFF
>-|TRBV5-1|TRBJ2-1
CASSLALYRDSYNEQFF
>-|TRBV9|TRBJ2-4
CASSVAGQRNIQYF
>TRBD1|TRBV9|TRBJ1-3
CASSVGQGVGNTIYF
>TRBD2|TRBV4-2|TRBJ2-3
CASSLTRTSGTVWDTQYF
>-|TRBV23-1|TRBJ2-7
CASSFFWVGRRQTYEQYF
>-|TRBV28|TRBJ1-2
CASSLTGNGYTF